Listed here are 28 T cell receptor beta chains from one sample, sequenced in a study of CD8 T cells in Susac syndrome. Random-hexamer reverse transcription was applied to about 0.45 to 1 ug RNA. A single record per CDR3 protein comes from TCRdb applying MiXCR to the immunoSEQ multiplex PCR reads. The sample has some 260,000 distinct CDR3 sequences, roughly 85% seen once. Input material: CD8+ T cells from PBMCs. The receptors were sampled from a human donor with multiple sclerosis.

The V call is TRBV20-1, the J call TRBJ2-5, with D possibly TRBD1 on 6 matching bases. The CDR3 covers 14 residues. V was trimmed by 3 bases and J by 3 bases, leaving 14 bases between them. Per the germline V gene, CDR1 is DFQATT and CDR2 is SNEGSKA (reference sequence). Here the CDR3 reads CSASRPTGKETQYF. In DNA, the CDR3 is TGCAGTGCTAGCCGTCCGACAGGCAAAGAGACCCAGTACTTC.

This clonotype turned up a few times. This chain uses TRBV12-3 or TRBV12-4 with TRBJ1-1; D gene uncertain. The CDR3 runs to 12 residues. V was cut by 3 bases and J by 3 bases, with 5 bases left in between. This CDR3 is CASSFWDTEAFF. Here the CDR3 DNA reads TGTGCCAGCAGTTTTTGGGACACTGAAGCTTTCTTT.

The sample holds one count of this clonotype. This chain links TRBV28 with TRBJ2-1; D remains ambiguous. CDR1 and CDR2 (germline): MDHEN, SYDVKM. The CDR3 length is 14 residues. V was trimmed by 5 bases and J by 9 bases, leaving 17 bases between them. In nucleotides, the CDR3 is TGTGCCAGCAGTGCCCAGTGGGCCGGTAGTGAGCAGTTCTTC. Its translation is CASSAQWAGSEQFF.

The rearrangement links TRBV2 to TRBJ2-2; TRBD2 might be the D (5 bases). Germline values: CDR1 SNHLY, CDR2 FYNNEI. V lost 2 bases to trimming and J lost 4 bases, with 17 bases between them. The CDR3 totals 17 residues. CDR3 amino acids: CASSERVERAGTGELFF. Written as DNA, the CDR3 is TGTGCCAGCAGTGAACGGGTCGAGAGGGCCGGCACCGGGGAGCTGTTTTTT.

The rearrangement uses TRBV2 and TRBJ1-1, with TRBD1 as a possible D gene (5 bases). V gave up 1 base and J gave up 11 bases, with 14 bases separating them. The length of the CDR3 is 13 residues. CDR1 and CDR2 from the germline V gene are SNHLY and FYNNEI. This CDR3 reads CASSEGAGSWAFF. In DNA form, the CDR3 reads TGTGCCAGCAGTGAAGGGGCAGGGTCGTGGGCTTTCTTT.

CDR3 nucleotide sequence: TGCAGTGCTAGGGAGGGGACTAGCGGGATCGGTGCCCCCTACGAGCAGTACTTC. Amino acid sequence: CSAREGTSGIGAPYEQYF. The chain carries TRBV20-1 and TRBJ2-7, with 13 bases fitting TRBD2. Germline CDR1 and CDR2: DFQATT and SNEGSKA (reference sequence). The CDR3 length is 18 residues. Germline trimming cut 3 bases from V and 2 bases from J; bases unmatched to any gene: 13.

This clonotype was observed a single time. V usage is TRBV21-1 and J usage is TRBJ2-1; the table's D call of TRBD2 was not tested on the DNA. TRBV21-1 is tagged as a pseudogene. The CDR3 has 18 residues. CDR3 residues: CASSILTLLAGVTSEQFF. The CDR3 DNA reads TGTGCCAGCAGCATACTGACTCTACTAGCGGGAGTTACAAGTGAGCAGTTCTTC.

This clonotype has only a few counts. The chain combines TRBV3-1 with TRBJ2-7; the match to TRBD2 covers 10 bases. From germline, CDR1 is LGHDT and CDR2 YNNKEL (reference sequence). The CDR3 loop spans 16 amino acids. V lost 4 bases to trimming and J lost 1 base; unmatched junction nucleotides: 7. CDR3 DNA sequence: TGTGCCAGCAGCCCCGAAGGACTAGCGGCTTCCTACGAGCAGTACTTC. It codes for CASSPEGLAASYEQYF.

About this clonotype: One junction end disagrees with the germline gene, perhaps due to a read error. V is TRBV6-5 and J is TRBJ2-3; 13 bases match TRBD2. Germline assignment: CDR1 MNHEY and CDR2 SVGAGI. The CDR3 consists of 16 residues. The CDR3 region is CASRYWGLAGTDTQYF. Here the CDR3 DNA reads TGTGCCAGCAGGTACTGGGGACTAGCGGGAACAGATACGCAGTATTTT.

The chain uses TRBV18 and TRBJ2-4; TRBD2 might be the D (5 bases). This CDR3 spans 17 amino acids. Germline CDR1 and CDR2: KGHSH and LQKENI. V was cut by 0 bases and J by 3 bases, with 15 bases left in between. The CDR3 spells CASSPPKGTGDKNIQYF. As DNA, the CDR3 is TGTGCCAGCTCACCACCCAAGGGCACCGGGGACAAAAACATTCAGTACTTC.

V gene TRBV7-9 combines with J gene TRBJ2-2, with D perhaps matching TRBD2 (6 bases). Germline V gives CDR1 SEHNR, CDR2 FQNEAQ (reference sequence). The CDR3 is 17 amino acids. With 5 bases removed from V and 1 base from J, the gap between germline ends came to 17 bases. CDR3 nucleotide sequence: TGTGCCAGCAGCGATGGGGGAGGCCGGGGGAACACCGGGGAGCTGTTTTTT. Translation: CASSDGGGRGNTGELFF.

The chain combines TRBV14 with TRBJ2-7; D is unclear. CDR3 length: 15 residues. Germline V gene sequence: CDR1 SGHDN, CDR2 FVKESK. Trimming removed 5 bases at V and 0 bases at J, with 14 bases between. CDR3 sequence reads: CASSGPSKSSYEQYF. CDR3 nucleotides: TGTGCCAGCAGCGGTCCCAGCAAGAGCTCCTACGAGCAGTACTTC.

The chain links TRBV19 to TRBJ2-7; D unresolved. This CDR3 is 15 amino acids long. CDR1 is LNHDA, CDR2 SQIVND, per germline (reference sequence). V dropped 7 bases and J dropped 2 bases, with 18 bases sitting between them. CDR3 nucleotides: TGTGCCAGTAAACTTGGGCCTTCTCCTGCCTACGAGCAGTACTTC. Translating gives CASKLGPSPAYEQYF.

This sequence joins TRBV5-1 and TRBJ1-2; tentatively, D is TRBD1 (5 bases). Germline V CDR1 and CDR2: SGHRS, YFSETQ. V gave up 0 bases and J gave up 1 base, with 13 bases separating them. This CDR3 has 16 residues. The chain's CDR3 is CASSLGGTLINYGYTF. The DNA of the CDR3 is TGCGCCAGCAGCTTGGGAGGGACTTTAATTAACTATGGCTACACCTTC.

The chain employs TRBV20-1 and TRBJ1-2, with D uncertain. V was shortened by 3 bases and J by 3 bases, with 14 bases between the two germline ends. Germline V gives CDR1 DFQATT, CDR2 SNEGSKA (reference sequence). This CDR3 spans 14 amino acids. The CDR3 protein is CSASEGGAYYGYTF. As DNA, the CDR3 is TGCAGTGCTAGTGAGGGCGGAGCTTACTATGGCTACACCTTC.

This chain connects TRBV5-1 to TRBJ1-1; possible D gene TRBD1, 5 bases. CDR1 SGHRS and CDR2 YFSETQ come from the germline V gene. V lost 0 bases to trimming and J lost 5 bases, with 11 bases between them. CDR3 length: 14 amino acids. CDR3 in amino acids: CASSLEGRGTEAFF. The CDR3 DNA reads TGCGCCAGCAGCTTGGAGGGGCGGGGGACTGAAGCTTTCTTT.

V gene TRBV2 combines with J gene TRBJ2-1; TRBD1 matches at 8 bases. The ends lost 1 base at V and 4 bases at J; junction bases unmatched: 0. The CDR3 has 14 amino acids. Looked up from germline, CDR1 is SNHLY and CDR2 is FYNNEI. CDR3 in DNA: TGTGCCAGCAGTGAAGGACAGGGGTACAATGAGCAGTTCTTC. Translation: CASSEGQGYNEQFF.

The chain joins TRBV25-1 to TRBJ2-7; D gene ambiguous. The CDR3 is made up of 12 amino acids. Germline assignment: CDR1 MGHDK and CDR2 SYGVNS. V shed 10 bases and J shed 2 bases, with 12 bases lying between them. The CDR3 here is CATRGLAYEQYF. CDR3 bases: TGTGCCACCAGAGGCCTGGCCTACGAGCAGTACTTC.

In its sample, this clonotype was seen once. The rearrangement links TRBV30 to TRBJ2-7, with D tentatively TRBD1 (5 bases). CDR3 length: 14 amino acids. CDR1 is GTSNPN and CDR2 is SVGIG in the germline V gene (reference sequence). V lost 0 bases, J lost 5 bases, and 14 bases lay in between. CDR3 sequence (DNA): TGTGCCTGGAGTGTCAAGGGGATCTTACACGAGCAGTACTTC. It yields the protein CAWSVKGILHEQYF.

The genes are TRBV24-1 and TRBJ2-1, with a tentative D call TRBD2 (6 bases). Germline V gene lookup returns CDR1 KGHDR and CDR2 SFDVKD. The CDR3 totals 18 residues. V lost 2 bases and J 0 bases, leaving 16 bases between the germline ends. In DNA, the CDR3 is TGTGCCACCAGTGATTGGAGGGCAACGGGCAGCTCCTACAATGAGCAGTTCTTC. Encoded protein: CATSDWRATGSSYNEQFF.

The chain recombines TRBV30 with TRBJ1-3; D call uncertain. Germline V gene sequence: CDR1 GTSNPN, CDR2 SVGIG (reference sequence). This CDR3 comprises 12 residues. The V end was cut by 4 bases, the J end by 4 bases, with 8 bases between. The CDR3 loop is CAWNEQGNTIYF. CDR3 bases: TGTGCCTGGAACGAGCAGGGAAACACCATATATTTT.

Only one count was recorded for this clonotype. The V gene is TRBV29-1, the J gene TRBJ2-7; D call uncertain. Germline-derived CDR1 and CDR2 are SQVTM and ANQGSEA. V was shortened by 4 bases and J by 3 bases, with 13 bases between the two germline ends. The length of the CDR3 is 13 residues. The CDR3 reads CSVVKVGYYEQYF. The CDR3 coding sequence is TGCAGCGTTGTAAAGGTGGGCTACTACGAGCAGTACTTC.

This clonotype was seen a handful of times. The chain uses TRBV6-5 and TRBJ1-1; no reliable D call. The V end lost 2 bases, the J end lost 1 base, and 8 bases lay between the germline ends. Germline lookup yields CDR1 MNHEY and CDR2 SVGAGI. This CDR3 comprises 14 residues. The CDR3 region is CASSYAPPNTEAFF. In DNA form, the CDR3 reads TGTGCCAGCAGTTACGCTCCTCCGAACACTGAAGCTTTCTTT.

This chain connects TRBV12-3 or TRBV12-4 to TRBJ2-2, with D perhaps matching TRBD1 (5 bases). V was shortened by 7 bases and J by 6 bases, with 12 bases between the two germline ends. This CDR3 is built from 13 residues. The CDR3 reads CASTTWTSGELFF. The CDR3 DNA reads TGTGCCAGCACCACCTGGACATCCGGGGAGCTGTTTTTT.

The V call is TRBV5-6, the J call TRBJ1-1; D remains ambiguous. The CDR3 contains 15 residues. The V and J ends lost 0 bases and 3 bases respectively, with 12 bases between them. From germline, CDR1 is SGHDT and CDR2 YYEEEE. The CDR3 DNA reads TGTGCCAGCAGCTTGGATCCGGGTGCGGACACTGAAGCTTTCTTT. Translated, it gives CASSLDPGADTEAFF.

The chain recombines TRBV6-2 or TRBV6-3 with TRBJ2-7; 8 bases agree with TRBD1. This CDR3 spans 14 amino acids. The germline V gene encodes CDR1 MNHEY and CDR2 SVGEGT. The V gene end was trimmed by 7 bases and the J gene end by 0 bases; junction bases not matched to a gene: 5. CDR3 sequence reads: CASIGQGFSYEQYF. The CDR3 DNA reads TGTGCCAGCATTGGACAGGGCTTCTCCTACGAGCAGTACTTC.

The gene calls are TRBV10-3 and TRBJ2-3, with 8 bases matching TRBD2. The V and J ends lost 4 bases and 5 bases, in that order; junction bases with no gene match: 11. The CDR3 loop spans 16 amino acids. CDR1 and CDR2 from the germline V gene are ENHRY and SYGVKD. The CDR3 loop is CAISAGSGGPIDTQYF. DNA for the CDR3: TGTGCCATCAGTGCTGGGTCGGGAGGGCCGATAGATACGCAGTATTTT.

The rearrangement links TRBV7-9 to TRBJ1-2; no firm D call. The CDR3 has 13 residues. V was clipped by 0 bases and J by 6 bases, with 8 bases between them. The germline CDR1 and CDR2 sequences are SEHNR and FQNEAQ (reference sequence). The CDR3 nucleotides are TGTGCCAGCAGCTTAGCCATCGGGGATGGCTACACCTTC. Protein sequence: CASSLAIGDGYTF.